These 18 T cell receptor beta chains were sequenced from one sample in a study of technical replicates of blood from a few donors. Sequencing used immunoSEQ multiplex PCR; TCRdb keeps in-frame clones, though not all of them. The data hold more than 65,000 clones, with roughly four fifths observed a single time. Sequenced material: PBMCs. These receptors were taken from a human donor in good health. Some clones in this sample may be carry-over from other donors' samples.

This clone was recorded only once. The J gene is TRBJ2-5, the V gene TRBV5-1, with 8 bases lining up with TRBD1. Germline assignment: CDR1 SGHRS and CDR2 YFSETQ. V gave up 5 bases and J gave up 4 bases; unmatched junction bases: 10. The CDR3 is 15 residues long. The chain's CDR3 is CASSLWTGSGETQYF. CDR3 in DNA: TGCGCCAGCAGTCTCTGGACAGGGTCCGGAGAGACCCAGTACTTC.

The CDR3 sequence is CASSQPGLAGGLQETQYF. The DNA of the CDR3 is TGCGCCAGCAGCCAACCGGGACTAGCGGGGGGGCTGCAAGAGACCCAGTACTTC. The V gene is TRBV4-1, the J gene TRBJ2-5; 16 bases are shared with TRBD2. The CDR3 has 18 amino acids. Germline lookup yields CDR1 MGHRA and CDR2 YSYEKL. Losses at the gene ends were 2 bases for V and 2 bases for J; bases not matched to a gene: 5.

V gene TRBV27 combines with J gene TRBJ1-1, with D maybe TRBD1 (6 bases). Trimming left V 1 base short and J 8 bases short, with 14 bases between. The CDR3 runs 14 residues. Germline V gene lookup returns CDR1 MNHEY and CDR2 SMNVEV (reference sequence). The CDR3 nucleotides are TGTGCCAGCAGTTTATACGCAGGGGCCGAGGAAGCTTTCTTT. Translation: CASSLYAGAEEAFF.

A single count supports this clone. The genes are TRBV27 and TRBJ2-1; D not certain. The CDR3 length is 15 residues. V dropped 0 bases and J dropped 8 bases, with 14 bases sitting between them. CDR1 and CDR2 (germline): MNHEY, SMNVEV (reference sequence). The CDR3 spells CASSLSGYLIYEQFF. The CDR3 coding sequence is TGTGCCAGCAGTTTATCCGGGTATTTGATCTATGAGCAGTTCTTC.

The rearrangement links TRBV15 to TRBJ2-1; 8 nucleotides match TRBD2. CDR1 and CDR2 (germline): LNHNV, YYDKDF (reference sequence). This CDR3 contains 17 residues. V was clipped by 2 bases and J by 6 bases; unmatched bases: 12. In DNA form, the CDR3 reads TGTGCCACCAGCAGATCGCGGGGGGCTACTACTACCAATGAGCAGTTCTTC. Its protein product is CATSRSRGATTTNEQFF.

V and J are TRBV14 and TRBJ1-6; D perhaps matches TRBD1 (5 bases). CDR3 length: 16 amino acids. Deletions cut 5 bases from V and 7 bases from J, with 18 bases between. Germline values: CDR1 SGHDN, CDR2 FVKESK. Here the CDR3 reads CASSDQPTAANSPLHF. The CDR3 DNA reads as TGTGCCAGCAGCGATCAGCCGACAGCAGCAAATTCACCCCTCCACTTT.

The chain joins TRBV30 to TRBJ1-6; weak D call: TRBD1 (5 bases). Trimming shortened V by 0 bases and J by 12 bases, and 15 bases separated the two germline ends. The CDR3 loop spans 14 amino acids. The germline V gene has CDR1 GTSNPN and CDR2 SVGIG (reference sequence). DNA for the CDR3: TGTGCCTGGAGTGTACGGAAGCCAGGGCAACCCCTCCACTTT. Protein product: CAWSVRKPGQPLHF.

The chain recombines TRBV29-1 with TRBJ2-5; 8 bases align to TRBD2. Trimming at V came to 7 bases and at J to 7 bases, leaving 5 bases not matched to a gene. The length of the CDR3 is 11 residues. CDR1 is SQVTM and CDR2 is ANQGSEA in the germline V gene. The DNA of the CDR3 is TGCAGCGCCGGGGGGGGAGGGACCCAGTACTTC. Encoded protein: CSAGGGGTQYF.

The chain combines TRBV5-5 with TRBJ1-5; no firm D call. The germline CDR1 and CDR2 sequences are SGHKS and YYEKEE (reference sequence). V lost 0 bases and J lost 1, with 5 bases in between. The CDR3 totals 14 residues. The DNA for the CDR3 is TGTGCCAGCAGCTTGGGTCCGAGCAATCAGCCCCAGCATTTT. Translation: CASSLGPSNQPQHF.

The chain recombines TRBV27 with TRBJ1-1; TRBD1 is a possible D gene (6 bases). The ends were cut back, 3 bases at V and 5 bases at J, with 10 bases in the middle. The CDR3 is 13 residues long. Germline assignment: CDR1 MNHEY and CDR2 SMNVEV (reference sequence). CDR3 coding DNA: TGTGCCAGCAGTTTCAGGGGCGGAACTGAAGCTTTCTTT. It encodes CASSFRGGTEAFF.

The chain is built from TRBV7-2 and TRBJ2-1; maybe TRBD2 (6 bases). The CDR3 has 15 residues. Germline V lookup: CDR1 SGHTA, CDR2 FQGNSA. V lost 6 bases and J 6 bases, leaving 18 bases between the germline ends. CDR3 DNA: TGTGCCAGCAGTTATTCGGGACTTCTCCCCAATGAGCAGTTCTTC. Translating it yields CASSYSGLLPNEQFF.

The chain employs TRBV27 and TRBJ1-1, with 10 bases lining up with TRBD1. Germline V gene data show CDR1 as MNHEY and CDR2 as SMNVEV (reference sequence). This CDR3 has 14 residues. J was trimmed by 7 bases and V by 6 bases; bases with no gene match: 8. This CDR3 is CASSRLGQGFEAFF. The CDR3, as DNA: TGTGCCAGCAGCCGACTGGGACAGGGGTTTGAAGCTTTCTTT.

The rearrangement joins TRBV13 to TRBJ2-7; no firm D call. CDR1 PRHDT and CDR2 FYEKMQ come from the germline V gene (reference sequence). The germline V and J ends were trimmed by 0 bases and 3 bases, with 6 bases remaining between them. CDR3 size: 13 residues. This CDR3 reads CASSLGSLYEQYF. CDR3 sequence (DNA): TGTGCCAGCAGCTTAGGATCACTCTACGAGCAGTACTTC.

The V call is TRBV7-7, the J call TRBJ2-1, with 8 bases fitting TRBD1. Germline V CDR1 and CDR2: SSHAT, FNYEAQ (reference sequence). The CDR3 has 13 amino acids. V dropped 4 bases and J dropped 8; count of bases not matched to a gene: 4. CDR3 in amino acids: CASSYGQGYEQFF. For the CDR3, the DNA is TGTGCCAGCAGCTACGGACAGGGCTATGAGCAGTTCTTC.

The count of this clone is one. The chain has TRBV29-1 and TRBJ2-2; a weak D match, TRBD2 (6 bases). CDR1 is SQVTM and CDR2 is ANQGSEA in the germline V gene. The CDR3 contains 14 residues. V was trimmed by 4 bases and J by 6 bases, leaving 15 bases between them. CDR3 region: CSVAPQGLAGELFF. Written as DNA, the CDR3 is TGCAGCGTTGCCCCCCAGGGACTCGCCGGGGAGCTGTTTTTT.

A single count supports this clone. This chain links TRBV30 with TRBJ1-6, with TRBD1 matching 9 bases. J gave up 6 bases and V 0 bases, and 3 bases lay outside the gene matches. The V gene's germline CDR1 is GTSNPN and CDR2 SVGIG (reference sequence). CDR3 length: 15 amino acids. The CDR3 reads CAWSVRGQGNSPLHF. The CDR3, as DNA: TGTGCCTGGAGTGTGAGGGGACAGGGTAATTCACCCCTCCACTTT.

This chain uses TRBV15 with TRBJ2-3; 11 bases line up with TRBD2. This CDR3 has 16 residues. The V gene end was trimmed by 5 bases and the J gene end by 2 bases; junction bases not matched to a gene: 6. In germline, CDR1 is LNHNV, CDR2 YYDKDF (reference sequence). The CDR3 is CATSARLAGITDTQYF. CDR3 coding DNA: TGTGCCACCAGCGCCCGACTAGCGGGGATCACAGATACGCAGTATTTT.

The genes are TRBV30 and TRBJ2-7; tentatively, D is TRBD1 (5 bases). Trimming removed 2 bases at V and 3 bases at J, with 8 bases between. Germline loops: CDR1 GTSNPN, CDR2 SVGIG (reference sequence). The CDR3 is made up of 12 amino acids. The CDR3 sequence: CAWSPTVYEQYF. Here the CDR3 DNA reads TGTGCCTGGAGTCCGACAGTCTACGAGCAGTACTTC. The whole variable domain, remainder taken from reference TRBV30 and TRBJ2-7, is SQTIHQWPATLVQPVGSPLSLECTVEGTSNPNLYWYRQAAGRGLQLLFYSVGIGQISSEVPQNLSASRPQDRQFILSSKKLLLSDSGFYLCAWSPTVYEQYFGPGTRLTVT.